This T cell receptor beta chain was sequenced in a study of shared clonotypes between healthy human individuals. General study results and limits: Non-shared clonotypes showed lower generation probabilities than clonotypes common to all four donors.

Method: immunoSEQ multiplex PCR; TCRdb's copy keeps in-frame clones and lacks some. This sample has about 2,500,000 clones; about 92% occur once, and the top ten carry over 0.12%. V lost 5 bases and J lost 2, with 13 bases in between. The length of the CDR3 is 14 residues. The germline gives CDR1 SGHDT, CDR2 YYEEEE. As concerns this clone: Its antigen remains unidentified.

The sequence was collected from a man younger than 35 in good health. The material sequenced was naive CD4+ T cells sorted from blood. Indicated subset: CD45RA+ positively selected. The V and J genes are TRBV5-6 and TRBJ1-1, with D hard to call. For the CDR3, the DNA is TGTGCCAGCAGGCTACCCGGGGATAACACTGAAGCTTTCTTT. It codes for CASRLPGDNTEAFF.